The TCR beta chain described here comes from a study of T cell changes during pregnancy in multiple sclerosis. Generated by immunoSEQ multiplex PCR, the TCRdb table keeps only in-frame clones and is missing some. The data show about 110,000 clones, 80% to 95% seen once. The germline CDR1 and CDR2 sequences are SGHTA and FQGNSA. The CDR3 contains 14 residues. Losses at the gene ends were 0 bases for V and 4 bases for J; bases not matched to a gene: 2. The TCR was taken from a female donor with multiple sclerosis, enrolled in a pregnancy study. Sequences were derived from peripheral blood, sampled in the third trimester of pregnancy. The chain carries TRBV7-2 and TRBJ1-2; TRBD1 aligns across 7 bases. CDR3 loop: CASSLARGSYGYTF. The DNA of the CDR3 is TGTGCCAGCAGCTTAGCCAGGGGGAGCTATGGCTACACCTTC.